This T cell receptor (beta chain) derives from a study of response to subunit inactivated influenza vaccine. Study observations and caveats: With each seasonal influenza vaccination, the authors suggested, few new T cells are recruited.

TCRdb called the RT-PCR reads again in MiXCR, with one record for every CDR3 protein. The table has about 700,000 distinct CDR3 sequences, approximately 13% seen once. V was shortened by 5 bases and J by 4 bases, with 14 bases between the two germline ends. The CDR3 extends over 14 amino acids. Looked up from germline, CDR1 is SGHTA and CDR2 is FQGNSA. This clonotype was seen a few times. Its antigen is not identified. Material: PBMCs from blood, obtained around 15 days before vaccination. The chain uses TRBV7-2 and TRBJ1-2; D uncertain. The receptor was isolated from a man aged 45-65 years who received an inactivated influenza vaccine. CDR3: CASSAGGLPYGYTF. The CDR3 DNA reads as TGTGCCAGCAGCGCCGGAGGGCTCCCCTATGGCTACACCTTC. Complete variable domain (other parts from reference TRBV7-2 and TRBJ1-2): GAGVSQSPSNKVTEKGKDVELRCDPISGHTALYWYRQSLGQGLEFLIYFQGNSAPDKSGLPSDRFSAERTGGSVSTLTIQRTQQEDSAVYLCASSAGGLPYGYTFGSGTRLTVV.